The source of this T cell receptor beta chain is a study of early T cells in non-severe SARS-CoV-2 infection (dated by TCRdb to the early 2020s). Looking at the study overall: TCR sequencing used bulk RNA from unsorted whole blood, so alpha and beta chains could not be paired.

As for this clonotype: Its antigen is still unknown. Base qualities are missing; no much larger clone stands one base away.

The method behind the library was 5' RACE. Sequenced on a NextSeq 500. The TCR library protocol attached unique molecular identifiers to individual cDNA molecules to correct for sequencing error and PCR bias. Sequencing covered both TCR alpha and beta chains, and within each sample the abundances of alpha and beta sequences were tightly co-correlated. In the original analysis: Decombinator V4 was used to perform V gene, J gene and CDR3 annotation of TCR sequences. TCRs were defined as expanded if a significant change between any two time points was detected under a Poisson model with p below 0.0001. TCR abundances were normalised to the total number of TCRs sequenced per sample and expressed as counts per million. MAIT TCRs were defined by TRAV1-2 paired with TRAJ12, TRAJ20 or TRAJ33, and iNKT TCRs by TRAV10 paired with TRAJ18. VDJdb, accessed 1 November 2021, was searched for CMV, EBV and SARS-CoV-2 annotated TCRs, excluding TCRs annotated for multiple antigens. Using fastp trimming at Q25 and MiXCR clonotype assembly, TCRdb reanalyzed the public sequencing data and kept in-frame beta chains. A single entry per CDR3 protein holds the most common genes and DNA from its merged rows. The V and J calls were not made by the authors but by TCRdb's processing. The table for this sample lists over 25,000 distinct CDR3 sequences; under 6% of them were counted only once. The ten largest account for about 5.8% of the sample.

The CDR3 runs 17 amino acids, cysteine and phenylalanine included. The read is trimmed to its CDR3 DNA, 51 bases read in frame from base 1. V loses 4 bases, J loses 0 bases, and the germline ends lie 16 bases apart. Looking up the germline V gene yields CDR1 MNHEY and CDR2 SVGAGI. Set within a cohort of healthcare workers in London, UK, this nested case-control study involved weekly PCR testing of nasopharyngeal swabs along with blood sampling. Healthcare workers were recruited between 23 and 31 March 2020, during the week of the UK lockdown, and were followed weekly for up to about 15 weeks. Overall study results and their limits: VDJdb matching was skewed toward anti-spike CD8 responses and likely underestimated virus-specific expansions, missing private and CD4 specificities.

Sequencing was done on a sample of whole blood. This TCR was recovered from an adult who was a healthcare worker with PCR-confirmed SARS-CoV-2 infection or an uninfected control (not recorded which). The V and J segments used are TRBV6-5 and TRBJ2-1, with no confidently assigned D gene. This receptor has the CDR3 CASSSLPLQPSYNEQFF. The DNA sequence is TGTGCCAGCAGTTCCCTCCCCCTCCAACCCTCCTACAATGAGCAGTTCTTC.